Included here is one T cell receptor (beta chain) sequence, with context. The sample belongs to a study of TIL therapy for anti-PD-1-resistant metastatic lung cancer. Stated time point: pre-treatment sample, taken before nivolumab and TIL therapy. CDR1 MNHNS and CDR2 SASEGT come from the germline V gene. The CDR3 spans 14 residues. Trimming removed 10 bases at V and 2 bases at J, with 18 bases between. The immunoSEQ assay was v3. The repertoire was sequenced with immunoSEQ multiplex PCR; TCRdb's copy has only in-frame clones and lacks some. The sample yields more than 20,000 clones, 60% to 85% seen once.

This TCR came from a person aged 25 to 85 with non-small cell lung cancer. The sequenced sample was blood, obtained at baseline. The chain employs TRBV6-1 and TRBJ2-7, with D possibly matching TRBD1 (7 bases). The CDR3 reads CATSRGAQAYEQYF. DNA for the CDR3: TGTGCCACCAGCAGGGGGGCGCAGGCCTACGAGCAGTACTTC.